The 31 T cell receptor beta chains below were found in one sample sequenced in a study of T-cell reconstitution after alpha-beta-depleted transplantation in children. Library preparation (for TCRbeta) was performed with unique molecular identifiers. TCRdb re-analysed the PCR reads in MiXCR, keeping a single row per CDR3 protein. The sample lists 440,000 or so distinct CDR3 sequences, 43% occurring once. The sequenced sample was PBMCs, obtained before TCRalphabeta/CD19-depleted stem cell transplant. The source is a girl aged 2-15 years with aplastic anemia, due to receive a stem cell transplant.

This rearrangement joins TRBV5-6 to TRBJ2-2; 8 bases map to TRBD1. The CDR3 length is 18 residues. In germline, CDR1 is SGHDT, CDR2 YYEEEE. J was trimmed by 1 base and V by 1 base; bases with no gene match: 9. The CDR3 DNA follows: TGTGCCAGCAGCTTGCGGTGGGGGACAGGATGGAACACCGGGGAGCTGTTTTTT. Its protein product is CASSLRWGTGWNTGELFF.

In its sample, this clonotype was seen a few times. This chain joins TRBV5-5 and TRBJ2-3; 7 nucleotides align to TRBD2. J was trimmed by 0 bases and V by 4 bases; bases with no gene match: 11. Germline V gene lookup returns CDR1 SGHKS and CDR2 YYEKEE (reference sequence). The CDR3 has 17 residues. The CDR3, as DNA: TGTGCCAGCAGCCTCTGGTGGGGACTACCCAGCACAGATACGCAGTATTTT. Protein: CASSLWWGLPSTDTQYF.

This clonotype has just one count. This chain links TRBV15 with TRBJ2-7, with 8 bases matching TRBD2. Germline CDR1 reads LNHNV; CDR2 reads YYDKDF (reference sequence). The V segment lost 8 bases and the J segment 2 bases; nucleotides outside the gene matches: 8. CDR3 length equals 14 residues. The CDR3 loop reads CATGEAGGPYEQYF. The CDR3 DNA reads TGTGCCACCGGGGAGGCGGGAGGTCCCTACGAGCAGTACTTC.

The chain links TRBV7-2 to TRBJ2-7; the match to TRBD2 covers 8 bases. Trimming took 7 bases from V and 4 from J; bases not matched to a gene: 6. The CDR3 spans 13 residues. Germline loops: CDR1 SGHTA, CDR2 FQGNSA. Here the CDR3 DNA reads TGTGCCAGCAAAACTAGCGGAGATTACGAGCAGTACTTC. Translating it yields CASKTSGDYEQYF.

This clonotype was counted between two and nine times. The chain is built from TRBV9 and TRBJ2-3, with 8 nucleotides matching TRBD2. The CDR3 is made up of 15 amino acids. Germline values: CDR1 SGDLS, CDR2 YYNGEE. V dropped 4 bases and J dropped 4; count of bases not matched to a gene: 8. CDR3 residues: CASSPGLAPSDTQYF. The CDR3 bases are TGTGCCAGCAGCCCCGGACTAGCCCCCTCAGATACGCAGTATTTT.

This clonotype has a handful of counts. The chain combines TRBV12-5 with TRBJ2-7, with 8 bases lining up with TRBD1. The CDR3 contains 16 residues. CDR1 LGHNT and CDR2 FRNRAP come from the germline V gene. After removal of 1 base from V and 1 base from J, the junction contained 6 bases not matched to a gene. The CDR3 sequence: CASGLGRDRLSYEQYF. For the CDR3, the DNA is TGTGCTAGTGGTTTGGGCCGGGACAGGCTTTCCTACGAGCAGTACTTC.

This sequence joins TRBV6-5 and TRBJ2-7, with 7 bases matching TRBD1. The CDR3 has 15 amino acids. After removal of 0 bases from V and 5 bases from J, the junction contained 7 bases not matched to a gene. Germline loops: CDR1 MNHEY, CDR2 SVGAGI. The DNA of the CDR3 is TGTGCCAGCAGTTACTCGCAAGGGGGCTCAGACGAGCAGTACTTC. Protein product: CASSYSQGGSDEQYF.

The chain employs TRBV24-1 and TRBJ2-3; 9 bases map to TRBD1. The V gene's germline CDR1 is KGHDR and CDR2 SFDVKD. V was pared by 5 bases and J by 0 bases, with 5 bases of the junction left unmatched. The CDR3 totals 16 residues. CDR3: CATSGGQGSSTDTQYF. CDR3 nucleotide sequence: TGTGCCACCAGTGGGGGACAGGGCTCTAGCACAGATACGCAGTATTTT.

V gene TRBV7-8 combines with J gene TRBJ2-7; 10 nucleotides match TRBD2. This CDR3 is 15 amino acids long. J gave up 7 bases and V 2 bases, and 8 bases lay outside the gene matches. The V gene's germline CDR1 is SGHVS and CDR2 FQNEAQ. CDR3 coding DNA: TGTGCCAGCAGCTTATCCAGCGGGGGGGCACGGGAGCAGTACTTC. It yields the protein CASSLSSGGAREQYF.

A few counts support this clonotype. CDR3 DNA: TGTGCCAGCAGTCAGTTGGCCGGGGAGCTGTTTTTT. Protein sequence: CASSQLAGELFF. This chain links TRBV7-6 with TRBJ2-2; no clear D. The CDR3 extends over 12 amino acids. The germline V and J ends were trimmed by 6 bases and 6 bases, with 8 bases remaining between them. CDR1 is SGHVS, CDR2 FNYEAQ, per germline.

The chain has TRBV18 and TRBJ2-6; D is unclear. The CDR3 length is 16 residues. Germline V gene lookup returns CDR1 KGHSH and CDR2 LQKENI. With 3 bases removed from V and 4 bases from J, the gap between germline ends came to 13 bases. CDR3 sequence (DNA): TGTGCCAGCTCACCTCTGTGGGGTCGGGGGGCCAACGTCCTGACTTTC. This encodes CASSPLWGRGANVLTF.

This clonotype was seen just once. This chain connects TRBV10-2 to TRBJ1-1; D gene unclear. The germline V and J ends were trimmed by 9 bases and 4 bases, with 9 bases remaining between them. The CDR3 length is 11 residues. Germline values: CDR1 WSHSY, CDR2 SAAADI. The DNA of the CDR3 is TGCGCCAGTTTACGGAGCACTGAAGCTTTCTTT. This translates into CASLRSTEAFF.

V is TRBV5-6 and J is TRBJ2-3; 11 nucleotides match TRBD2. Per germline, CDR1 SGHDT and CDR2 YYEEEE. J lost 3 bases, V lost 2 bases, and 5 bases had no gene match. The CDR3 has 16 residues. The CDR3 coding sequence is TGTGCCAGCAGCTTTAGACTAGCGGGGTTTACAGATACGCAGTATTTT. It codes for CASSFRLAGFTDTQYF.

This clonotype was seen at least ten times. The chain couples TRBV24-1 to TRBJ2-3; D may be TRBD1 (8 bases). V lost 5 bases, J lost 5 bases, and 13 bases lay in between. This CDR3 region has 14 residues. Germline V lookup: CDR1 KGHDR, CDR2 SFDVKD. For the CDR3, the DNA is TGTGCCACCAGTGGGACAGGGAGGGGAGATACGCAGTATTTT. This gives the protein CATSGTGRGDTQYF.

The genes are TRBV28 and TRBJ2-2, with D hard to call. Germline CDR1 MDHEN, CDR2 SYDVKM. The CDR3 loop spans 12 amino acids. With 7 bases removed from V and 13 bases from J, the gap between germline ends came to 16 bases. CDR3 nucleotides: TGTGCCAGCACGGCCGGTGGGTTGGGGCTGTTTTTT. Translated: CASTAGGLGLFF.

This CDR3 reads CASTSTRTAGNTIYF. The CDR3, as DNA: TGCGCCAGCACCTCAACCAGGACGGCTGGAAACACCATATATTTT. The rearrangement links TRBV5-1 to TRBJ1-3; no reliable D call. The length of the CDR3 is 15 residues. The germline V and J ends were trimmed by 6 bases and 2 bases, with 15 bases remaining between them. Germline-derived CDR1 and CDR2 are SGHRS and YFSETQ. Full variable domain (rest looked up from reference TRBV5-1 and TRBJ1-3): KAGVTQTPRYLIKTRGQQVTLSCSPISGHRSVSWYQQTPGQGLQFLFEYFSETQRNKGNFPGRFSGRQFSNSRSEMNVSTLELGDSALYLCASTSTRTAGNTIYFGEGSWLTVV.

The gene calls are TRBV20-1 and TRBJ2-3, with 9 bases identical to TRBD2. With V trimmed by 3 bases and J by 2 bases, 3 bases remained unmatched. The CDR3 has 14 residues. The germline gives CDR1 DFQATT, CDR2 SNEGSKA (reference sequence). The CDR3 protein is CSARGTSYTDTQYF. The DNA for the CDR3 is TGCAGTGCTAGGGGGACTAGCTACACAGATACGCAGTATTTT.

The chain uses TRBV28 and TRBJ2-1; D is tentatively TRBD1 or TRBD2 (5 bases each). The V end lost 2 bases, the J end lost 2 bases, and 16 bases lay between the germline ends. CDR3 length: 17 amino acids. Per the germline V gene, CDR1 is MDHEN and CDR2 is SYDVKM. CDR3 sequence reads: CASSLNIGTWPYNEQFF. As DNA, the CDR3 is TGTGCCAGCAGTTTAAATATTGGGACCTGGCCCTACAATGAGCAGTTCTTC.

This clonotype has only a few counts. The genes are TRBV4-2 and TRBJ2-7; D might be TRBD1 or TRBD2, each matching 5 bases. With 3 bases removed from V and 3 bases from J, the gap between germline ends came to 9 bases. The CDR3 consists of 13 residues. Germline CDR1 reads LGHNA; CDR2 reads YNFKEQ. CDR3 region: CASSQGDGYEQYF. Written as DNA, the CDR3 is TGTGCCAGCAGCCAGGGGGACGGCTACGAGCAGTACTTC.

This clonotype was counted between two and nine times. The chain combines TRBV29-1 with TRBJ2-7; D remains ambiguous. Trimming shortened V by 0 bases and J by 2 bases, and 11 bases separated the two germline ends. This CDR3 comprises 14 residues. Per the germline V gene, CDR1 is SQVTM and CDR2 is ANQGSEA. The CDR3 loop reads CSVEEGAAPYEQYF. The DNA of the CDR3 is TGCAGCGTTGAAGAGGGTGCAGCCCCCTACGAGCAGTACTTC.

The chain combines TRBV20-1 with TRBJ2-5, with TRBD2 matching 7 bases. Germline CDR1 DFQATT, CDR2 SNEGSKA (reference sequence). V gave up 7 bases and J gave up 5 bases; unmatched junction bases: 19. This CDR3 has 16 residues. CDR3 DNA: TGCAGTGGGTCGCGCGGGCTAGCGGTTCCCCGGGAGACCCAGTACTTC. As protein: CSGSRGLAVPRETQYF.

The chain recombines TRBV6-1 with TRBJ1-5, with D perhaps TRBD1 (6 bases). The CDR3 contains 16 residues. V was cut by 6 bases and J by 0 bases, with 15 bases left in between. Germline CDR1 and CDR2: MNHNS and SASEGT. CDR3: CASRAGTPSSNQPQHF. CDR3 coding DNA: TGTGCCAGCAGAGCCGGGACACCTTCTAGCAATCAGCCCCAGCATTTT.

At least ten counts were recorded for this clonotype. V and J are TRBV10-3 and TRBJ2-3; tentative D call: TRBD1 (6 bases). The CDR3 is 17 residues long. Germline values: CDR1 ENHRY, CDR2 SYGVKD. V shed 2 bases and J shed 5 bases, with 20 bases lying between them. CDR3 residues: CAISETAGTWEGDTQYF. The CDR3 coding sequence is TGTGCCATCAGTGAGACTGCCGGGACATGGGAAGGAGATACGCAGTATTTT.

In DNA, the CDR3 is TGTGCCACCAGCAGAGGAGGGTCCCCGGGGGAGCAGTACTTC. Its translation is CATSRGGSPGEQYF. J is TRBJ2-7 and V is TRBV15; D possibly corresponds to TRBD2 (5 bases). CDR1 is LNHNV, CDR2 YYDKDF, per germline (reference sequence). With 1 base removed from V and 7 bases from J, the gap between germline ends came to 14 bases. The CDR3 extends over 14 amino acids.

Details on this clonotype: This clone may be a read error of a much larger clone one base away. The chain links TRBV20-1 to TRBJ1-1; perhaps TRBD1 as D (6 bases). CDR1 and CDR2 (germline): DFQATT, SNEGSKA (reference sequence). The CDR3 covers 14 residues. The ends were cut back, 5 bases at V and 5 bases at J, with 18 bases in the middle. CDR3 nucleotides: TGCAGTGCTCCAGAGGGGGGGCACATGACTGAAGCTTTCTTT. It yields the protein CSAPEGGHMTEAFF.

This clonotype was seen only a few times. The chain recombines TRBV10-1 with TRBJ2-5; 8 bases fit TRBD1. CDR3 length: 14 residues. Germline V lookup: CDR1 WNHNN, CDR2 SYGVQD (reference sequence). With V trimmed by 5 bases and J by 0 bases, 2 bases remained unmatched. DNA for the CDR3: TGCGCCAGCAGTCCAGGGGGCAACCAAGAGACCCAGTACTTC. It is translated as CASSPGGNQETQYF.

This clonotype has ten or more counts. The chain employs TRBV7-2 and TRBJ2-2, with D uncertain. The CDR3 has 14 amino acids. Germline CDR1 SGHTA, CDR2 FQGNSA. With 3 bases removed from V and 2 bases from J, the gap between germline ends came to 7 bases. The CDR3 loop reads CASSLAINTGELFF. The CDR3 coding sequence is TGTGCCAGCAGCTTGGCGATCAACACCGGGGAGCTGTTTTTT.

This rearrangement joins TRBV7-9 to TRBJ2-1; tentative D call: TRBD1 (5 bases). In germline, CDR1 is SEHNR, CDR2 FQNEAQ (reference sequence). This CDR3 spans 17 amino acids. The germline V and J ends were trimmed by 5 bases and 8 bases, with 25 bases remaining between them. The CDR3: CASSNDPGSMSRDEQFF. CDR3 DNA: TGTGCCAGCAGCAACGATCCGGGCAGTATGAGCAGGGATGAGCAGTTCTTC. The variable domain in full, completed from reference TRBV7-9 and TRBJ2-1, reads DTGVSQNPRHKITKRGQNVTFRCDPISEHNRLYWYRQTLGQGPEFLTYFQNEAQLEKSRLLSDRFSAERPKGSFSTLEIQRTEQGDSAMYLCASSNDPGSMSRDEQFFGPGTRLTVL.

There are a few counts of this clonotype. V gene TRBV30 combines with J gene TRBJ1-5; D is ambiguous. This CDR3 is built from 14 residues. Germline CDR1 reads GTSNPN; CDR2 reads SVGIG (reference sequence). V was shortened by 2 bases and J by 4 bases, with 12 bases between the two germline ends. The CDR3 DNA is TGTGCCTGGAGTATCTTGGACGAAAATCAGCCCCAGCATTTT. It translates to CAWSILDENQPQHF.

At least ten counts were recorded for this clonotype. The rearrangement joins TRBV5-1 to TRBJ1-1; 11 positions match TRBD1. The CDR3 length is 13 residues. V gave up 3 bases and J gave up 7 bases; unmatched junction bases: 2. Germline V lookup: CDR1 SGHRS, CDR2 YFSETQ. The CDR3 nucleotides are TGCGCCAGCAGCTGGACAGGGGGCATTGAAGCTTTCTTT. Translation: CASSWTGGIEAFF.

This clonotype has more than one count but fewer than ten. The rearrangement joins TRBV5-1 to TRBJ1-2; D is uncertain. Trimming took off 1 base at V and 7 bases at J, with 8 bases between the two ends. CDR1 and CDR2 from the germline V gene are SGHRS and YFSETQ. The CDR3 runs 12 residues. CDR3 nucleotides: TGCGCCAGCAGCTTGAGAGGTAGTGGCTACACCTTC. As protein: CASSLRGSGYTF.